This TCR beta chain was captured in a study of early T cells in non-severe SARS-CoV-2 infection. In TCRdb, the 5' RACE reads were re-called with MiXCR into one record per CDR3 protein. The sample lists 25,000 to 30,000 distinct CDR3 sequences, about 5% occurring once. The germline gives CDR1 SGHVS, CDR2 FQNEAQ. This CDR3 has 15 amino acids. Trimming took off 4 bases at V and 8 bases at J, with 17 bases between the two ends. This sequence was found in an adult who was a healthcare worker with PCR-confirmed SARS-CoV-2 infection or an uninfected control (not recorded which). The rearrangement links TRBV7-8 to TRBJ2-2; the D gene is possibly TRBD2 (5 bases). The sequencing sample was made of whole blood. The CDR3 here is CASSYSGNEIGELFF. CDR3 bases: TGTGCCAGCAGCTATTCCGGGAATGAAATAGGGGAGCTGTTTTTT.